The rows below give T cell receptor beta chains drawn from one sample of a study of early T cells in non-severe SARS-CoV-2 infection. TCRdb called the 5' RACE reads again in MiXCR, with one record for every CDR3 protein. The sample yields over 25,000 distinct CDR3 sequences, about 4.5% seen once. The sequenced material came from whole blood. The source is an adult who was a healthcare worker with PCR-confirmed SARS-CoV-2 infection or an uninfected control (not recorded which). Each CDR3 is given with its conserved first and last residue. The D gene is left open where the match is weak. The listing skips clone size in some rows; elsewhere it reads once, few, many or a size class.

abundance	j_gene	d_gene	v_gene	CDR3nt	CDR3aa
NA	TRBJ2-2	NA	TRBV7-9	TGTGCCAGCAGCTACAGGGAAACCGGGGAGCTGTTTTTT	CASSYRETGELFF
NA	TRBJ2-5	NA	TRBV18	TGTGCCAGCTCTCATTCGGGCGTGGGGTACCAAGAGACCCAGTACTTC	CASSHSGVGYQETQYF
NA	TRBJ2-7	TRBD1	TRBV18	TGTGCCAGCTCACGCTTGGCGGACAGGGATGGGGAGCAGTACTTC	CASSRLADRDGEQYF
many	TRBJ2-7	NA	TRBV29-1	TGCAGCGTTGGTATCTCGAAGTTTAGCGCCGCCTACGAGCAGTACTTC	CSVGISKFSAAYEQYF
many	TRBJ1-2	NA	TRBV12-3/TRBV12-4	TGTGCCAGCAGTTTTGGGTCAGCCCAGTATGGCTACACCTTC	CASSFGSAQYGYTF
many	TRBJ2-1	NA	TRBV29-1	TGCAGCGTTGTGGGCCCCGTCGGGCAGTTCTTC	CSVVGPVGQFF
many	TRBJ2-7	TRBD1	TRBV7-2	TGTGCCAGCAGCTTAGGTTGGACAGGGTCCTACGAGCAGTACTTC	CASSLGWTGSYEQYF
many	TRBJ2-7	TRBD2	TRBV29-1	TGCAGCGCCCTAGCGGGTGGGAGCTCCTACGAGCAGTACTTC	CSALAGGSSYEQYF
many	TRBJ2-7	TRBD2	TRBV7-8	TGTGCCAGCAGCCGCCTAGCGGTACGCTCCTACGAGCAGTACTTC	CASSRLAVRSYEQYF
NA	TRBJ2-5	NA	TRBV20-1	TGCAGTGCAATTAGGGAAGAGACCCAGTACTTC	CSAIREETQYF
few	TRBJ2-1	NA	TRBV7-3	TGTGCCAGCAGCCCTCGCCGGCCGGGGAGAGACAATGAGCAGTTCTTC	CASSPRRPGRDNEQFF
NA	TRBJ2-5	NA	TRBV11-3	TGTGCCAGCAGCCCTGGGAGGACAGAACAAGAGACCCAGTACTTC	CASSPGRTEQETQYF
NA	TRBJ2-5	TRBD2	TRBV6-6	TGTGCCAGCAGTTACTCCTCGCGGGGGGGCACGGAGACCCAGTACTTC	CASSYSSRGGTETQYF
NA	TRBJ2-7	TRBD2	TRBV5-1	TGCGCCAGCAGCTTCTCTAGCGGGGGGTTCTCCTACGAGCAGTACTTC	CASSFSSGGFSYEQYF
many	TRBJ2-7	NA	TRBV7-6	TGTGCCAGCAGCTCAGACCCGTACGAGCAGTACTTC	CASSSDPYEQYF
many	TRBJ1-1	NA	TRBV7-2	TGTGCCAGCAGCCGGGACCTGGGAGCTTTCTTT	CASSRDLGAFF
few	TRBJ2-3	NA	TRBV7-8	TGTGCCAGCAGCTTAGCGGCAGATACGCAGTATTTT	CASSLAADTQYF
many	TRBJ2-1	TRBD2	TRBV6-5	TGTGCCAGCAGGACGGGCGGGAGTGGTTACAATGAGCAGTTCTTC	CASRTGGSGYNEQFF
NA	TRBJ2-2	NA	TRBV5-1	TGCGCCAGCAGTCCGGAGCGTTCCACCGGGGAGCTGTTTTTT	CASSPERSTGELFF
few	TRBJ2-6	NA	TRBV7-9	TGTGCCAGCAGCTCTGAGCGGAGGAGCTCTGGGGCCAACGTCCTGACTTTC	CASSSERRSSGANVLTF
few	TRBJ2-5	TRBD2	TRBV6-2/TRBV6-3	TGTGCCAGCAGTTACCCGATGAGACTAGCGGGATCAGAGACCCAGTACTTC	CASSYPMRLAGSETQYF
many	TRBJ1-6	NA	TRBV5-1	TGCGCCAGCAGCTTGGGAGGGACGGAGAATTCACCCCTCCACTTT	CASSLGGTENSPLHF
many	TRBJ2-7	TRBD2	TRBV15	TGTGCCACCAGCAGAGTCCTCGGGGTAGCGGGACCCTACGAGCAGTACTTC	CATSRVLGVAGPYEQYF
many	TRBJ1-3	NA	TRBV6-6	TGTGCCAGCAGTAAGACAGGCACTCGCTCTGGAAACACCATATATTTT	CASSKTGTRSGNTIYF
few	TRBJ2-3	TRBD1	TRBV7-6	TGTGCCAGCAGCTGGACAGGGGTCCTCACAGATACGCAGTATTTT	CASSWTGVLTDTQYF
NA	TRBJ2-1	NA	TRBV3-1	TGTGCCAGCAGCCAAGATGGTAGGGGTGGTGAGCAGTTCTTC	CASSQDGRGGEQFF
many	TRBJ2-3	NA	TRBV20-1	TGCAGTGCGCATTGGGGGAGCACAGATACGCAGTATTTT	CSAHWGSTDTQYF
few	TRBJ2-5	NA	TRBV7-9	TGTGCCAGCAGCTTAGCCCGGGAGACAGAGACCCAGTACTTC	CASSLARETETQYF
many	TRBJ1-6	NA	TRBV3-1	TGTGCCAGCAGCCAAGCAGGAAATTCACCCCTCCACTTT	CASSQAGNSPLHF
NA	TRBJ1-3	NA	TRBV5-6	TGTGCCAGCAGCTTGGCAGGCTCTGGAAACACCATATATTTT	CASSLAGSGNTIYF
many	TRBJ2-3	TRBD1	TRBV9	TGTGCCAGCAGCCGGACAGGGAGCACAGATACGCAGTATTTT	CASSRTGSTDTQYF
many	TRBJ1-5	NA	TRBV18	TGTGCCAGCTCGCTCGGGCCAGGGGATCAGCCCCAGCATTTT	CASSLGPGDQPQHF
many	TRBJ1-3	TRBD1	TRBV2	TGTGCCAGCAGCCCGAGGACAGGGCGGATATACACCATATATTTT	CASSPRTGRIYTIYF